The present T cell receptor beta chain was sequenced within a study of patients and donors after allogeneic stem cell transplantation. Germline lookup yields CDR1 LGHDT and CDR2 YNNKEL (reference sequence). The CDR3 contains 16 residues. V dropped 0 bases and J dropped 0; count of bases not matched to a gene: 3. TCRdb ran MiXCR on the RT-PCR reads and lists one entry per CDR3 protein. The sample holds some 31,000 distinct CDR3 sequences, more than 35% seen once. This chain joins TRBV3-1 and TRBJ2-3; 7 nucleotides line up with TRBD2. This TCR was recovered from a human donor who was either an allogeneic HSCT recipient or a stem cell or donor lymphocyte infusion donor (not recorded which). It is not recorded whose cells these are; they may come from a transplant donor. The source material was blood, either unsorted or a sorted T cell fraction (not recorded which). The CDR3 bases are TGTGCCAGCAGCCAAGAACTAGCGACTAGCACAGATACGCAGTATTTT. Translated: CASSQELATSTDTQYF.